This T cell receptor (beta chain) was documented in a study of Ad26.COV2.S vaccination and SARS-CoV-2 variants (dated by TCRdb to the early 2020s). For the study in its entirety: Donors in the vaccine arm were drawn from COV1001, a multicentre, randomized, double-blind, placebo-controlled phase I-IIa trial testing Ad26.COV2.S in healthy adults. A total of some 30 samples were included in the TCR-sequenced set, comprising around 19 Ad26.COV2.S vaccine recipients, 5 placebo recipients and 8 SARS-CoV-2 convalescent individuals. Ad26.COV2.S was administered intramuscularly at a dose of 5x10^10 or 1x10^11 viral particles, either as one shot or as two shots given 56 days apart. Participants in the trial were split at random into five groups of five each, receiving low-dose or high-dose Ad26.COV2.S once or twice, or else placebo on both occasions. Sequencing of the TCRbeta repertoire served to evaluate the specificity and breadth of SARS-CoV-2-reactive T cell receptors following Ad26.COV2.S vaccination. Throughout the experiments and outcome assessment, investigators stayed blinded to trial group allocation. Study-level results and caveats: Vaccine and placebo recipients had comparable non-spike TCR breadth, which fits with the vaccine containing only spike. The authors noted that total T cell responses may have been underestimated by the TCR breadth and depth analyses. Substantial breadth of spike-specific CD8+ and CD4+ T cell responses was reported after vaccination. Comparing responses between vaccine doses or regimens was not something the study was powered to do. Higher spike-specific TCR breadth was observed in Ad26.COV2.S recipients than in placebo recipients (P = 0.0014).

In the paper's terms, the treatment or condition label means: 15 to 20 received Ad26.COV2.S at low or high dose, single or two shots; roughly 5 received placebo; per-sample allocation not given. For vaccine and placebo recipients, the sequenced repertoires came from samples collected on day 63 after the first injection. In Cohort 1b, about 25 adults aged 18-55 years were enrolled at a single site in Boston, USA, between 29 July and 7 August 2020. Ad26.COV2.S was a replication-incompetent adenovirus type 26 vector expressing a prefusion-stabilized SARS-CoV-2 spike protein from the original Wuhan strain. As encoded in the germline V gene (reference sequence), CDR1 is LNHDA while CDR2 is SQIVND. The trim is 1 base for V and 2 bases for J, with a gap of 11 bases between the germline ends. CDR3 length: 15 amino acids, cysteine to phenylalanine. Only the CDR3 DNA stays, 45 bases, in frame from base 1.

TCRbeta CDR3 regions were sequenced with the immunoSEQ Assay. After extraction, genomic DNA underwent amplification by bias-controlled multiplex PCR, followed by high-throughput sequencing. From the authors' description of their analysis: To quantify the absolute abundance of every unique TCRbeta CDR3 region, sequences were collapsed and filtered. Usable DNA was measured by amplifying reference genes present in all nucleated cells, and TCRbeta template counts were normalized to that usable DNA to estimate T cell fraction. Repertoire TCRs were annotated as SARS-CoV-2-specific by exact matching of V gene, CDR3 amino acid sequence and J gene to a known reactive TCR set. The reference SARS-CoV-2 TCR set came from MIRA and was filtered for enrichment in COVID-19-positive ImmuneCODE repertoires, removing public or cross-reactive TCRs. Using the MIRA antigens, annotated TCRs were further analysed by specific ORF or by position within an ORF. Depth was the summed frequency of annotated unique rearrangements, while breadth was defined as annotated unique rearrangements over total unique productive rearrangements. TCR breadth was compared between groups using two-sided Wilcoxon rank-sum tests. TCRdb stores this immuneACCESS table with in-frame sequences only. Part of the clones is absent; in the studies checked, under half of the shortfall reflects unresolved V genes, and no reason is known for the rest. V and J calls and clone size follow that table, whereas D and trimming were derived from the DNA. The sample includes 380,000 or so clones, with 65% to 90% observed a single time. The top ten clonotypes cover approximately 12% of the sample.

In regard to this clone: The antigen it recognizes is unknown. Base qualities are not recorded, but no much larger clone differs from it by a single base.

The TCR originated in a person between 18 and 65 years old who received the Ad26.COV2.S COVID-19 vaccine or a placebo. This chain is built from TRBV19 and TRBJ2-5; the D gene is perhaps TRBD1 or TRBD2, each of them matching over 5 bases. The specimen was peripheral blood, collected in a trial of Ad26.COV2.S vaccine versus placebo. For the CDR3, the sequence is CASSIGAGSQETQYF. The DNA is TGTGCCAGTAGTATAGGGGCAGGGAGTCAAGAGACCCAGTACTTC.